What follows are 23 T cell receptor beta chains derived from one specimen sequenced in a study of control samples from healthy donors and cancer patients. Here immunoSEQ multiplex PCR was the method, and the copy in TCRdb shows in-frame clones only, minus some. The sample holds about 140,000 clones, approximately 94% seen once. Sequencing was performed on blood. The receptors shown here come from a man aged 35-49 years in good health.

V is TRBV2 and J is TRBJ2-7, with unresolved D. In germline, CDR1 is SNHLY, CDR2 FYNNEI. CDR3 length equals 17 residues. V lost 0 bases and J lost 2, with 17 bases in between. Here the CDR3 reads CASSEALPGKYPYEQYF. The CDR3 DNA reads TGTGCCAGCAGTGAAGCGCTTCCTGGAAAGTATCCCTACGAGCAGTACTTC.

V and J are TRBV15 and TRBJ1-5, with D unclear. The CDR3 is made up of 14 amino acids. Germline values: CDR1 LNHNV, CDR2 YYDKDF (reference sequence). Trimming took 6 bases from V and 0 from J, leaving 9 bases between them. The CDR3 region is CATRSEYSNQPQHF. The CDR3 coding sequence is TGTGCCACCAGGAGCGAGTATAGCAATCAGCCCCAGCATTTT.

This clone was seen once. This chain's CDR3 is CASSLVGQTTYGYTF. For the CDR3, the DNA is TGTGCCAGCAGCTTGGTAGGACAAACCACCTATGGCTACACCTTC. The gene calls are TRBV5-6 and TRBJ1-2; D might be TRBD1 (5 bases). The CDR3 extends over 15 amino acids. CDR1 and CDR2 (germline): SGHDT, YYEEEE. Trimming shortened V by 0 bases and J by 4 bases, and 13 bases separated the two germline ends. The whole variable domain, remainder taken from reference TRBV5-6 and TRBJ1-2, is DAGVTQSPTHLIKTRGQQVTLRCSPKSGHDTVSWYQQALGQGPQFIFQYYEEEERQRGNFPDRFSGHQFPNYSSELNVNALLLGDSALYLCASSLVGQTTYGYTFGSGTRLTVV.

The chain links TRBV27 to TRBJ2-1; D is perhaps TRBD1 or TRBD2 (5 bases each). The CDR3 totals 13 residues. The V gene lost 1 base and the J gene lost 7 bases, with 8 bases spanning the gap. Per germline, CDR1 MNHEY and CDR2 SMNVEV (reference sequence). CDR3 protein: CASSLFWGNEQFF. The CDR3 nucleotides are TGTGCCAGCAGTTTATTCTGGGGGAATGAGCAGTTCTTC.

CDR3 region: CASSYGTASGELFF. DNA for the CDR3: TGTGCCAGCAGTTACGGGACCGCCTCGGGGGAGCTGTTTTTT. The chain joins TRBV13 to TRBJ2-2, with D perhaps assigned TRBD1 or TRBD2 (5 bases each). The CDR3 extends over 14 amino acids. The ends were cut back, 6 bases at V and 8 bases at J, with 16 bases in the middle. Germline CDR1 reads PRHDT; CDR2 reads FYEKMQ (reference sequence).

The chain joins TRBV6-5 to TRBJ2-5; D may correspond to TRBD1 or TRBD2 (6 bases each). The V end was cut by 8 bases, the J end by 2 bases, with 15 bases between. Germline CDR1 reads MNHEY; CDR2 reads SVGAGI. The CDR3 runs to 14 residues. DNA for the CDR3: TGTGCCAGCTCGGGCGGGACACATCAAGAGACCCAGTACTTC. It codes for CASSGGTHQETQYF.

The chain is built from TRBV3-1 (or the pseudogene TRBV3-2) and TRBJ1-5, with D possibly matching TRBD1 (5 bases). Germline V gene data show CDR1 as LGHDT and CDR2 as YNNKEL (reference sequence). The CDR3 totals 14 residues. Trimming stripped 4 bases from V and 3 bases from J, with 10 bases between. The CDR3 reads CASSRSGDNQPQHF. DNA of the CDR3: TGTGCCAGCAGCCGCTCGGGGGACAATCAGCCCCAGCATTTT.

V gene TRBV6-5 combines with J gene TRBJ2-7; no clear D. In germline, CDR1 is MNHEY, CDR2 SVGAGI. Trimming removed 9 bases from V and 1 base from J, with 10 bases in between. CDR3 length: 12 amino acids. Written as DNA, the CDR3 is TGTGCCAGTGGGGAACAGTCCTACGAGCAGTACTTC. The encoded protein is CASGEQSYEQYF.

The V call is TRBV25-1, the J call TRBJ1-1, with D hard to call. Trimming cost V 4 bases and J 1 base, with 13 bases left between them. The germline V gene encodes CDR1 MGHDK and CDR2 SYGVNS. The CDR3 extends over 15 amino acids. The DNA of the CDR3 is TGTGCCAGCAGTGTTGTCCGATACCCGAACACTGAAGCTTTCTTT. Its protein is CASSVVRYPNTEAFF.

J is TRBJ1-1 and V is TRBV20-1; no clear D. V was pared by 5 bases and J by 3 bases, with 7 bases between. Germline V CDR1 and CDR2: DFQATT, SNEGSKA (reference sequence). The CDR3 loop spans 11 amino acids. The CDR3 loop reads CSAGRYTEAFF. As DNA, the CDR3 is TGCAGTGCTGGCCGATACACTGAAGCTTTCTTT.

The chain uses TRBV30 and TRBJ1-5; the match to TRBD1 covers 11 bases. J was trimmed by 4 bases and V by 5 bases; bases with no gene match: 7. CDR1 and CDR2 (germline): GTSNPN, SVGIG (reference sequence). The CDR3 loop spans 15 amino acids. CDR3 DNA: TGTGCCTGGGGGACAGGGGGGTGGAATAATCAGCCCCAGCATTTT. Amino acids: CAWGTGGWNNQPQHF. The whole variable domain, filled in from reference TRBV30 and TRBJ1-5, reads SQTIHQWPATLVQPVGSPLSLECTVEGTSNPNLYWYRQAAGRGLQLLFYSVGIGQISSEVPQNLSASRPQDRQFILSSKKLLLSDSGFYLCAWGTGGWNNQPQHFGDGTRLSIL.

A note on this clone: The identical CDR3 is also encoded by other nucleotide sequences in the sample. The genes are TRBV2 and TRBJ2-2; 8 bases map to TRBD1. Germline CDR1 SNHLY, CDR2 FYNNEI. V lost 6 bases and J lost 0; bases outside the gene matches: 3. There are 15 residues in the CDR3. This chain's CDR3 is CASRTTGANTGELFF. The CDR3 DNA reads TGTGCCAGCAGAACGACAGGGGCGAACACCGGGGAGCTGTTTTTT.

This sequence joins TRBV7-8 and TRBJ2-5; a possible D gene is TRBD2 (6 bases). The germline gives CDR1 SGHVS, CDR2 FQNEAQ. Trimming left V 1 base short and J 1 base short, with 13 bases between. CDR3 length: 16 residues. CDR3 protein: CASSLGRLVPQETQYF. CDR3 coding DNA: TGTGCCAGCAGCTTAGGGAGACTAGTTCCCCAAGAGACCCAGTACTTC.

DNA of the CDR3: TGTGCCAGCAGTTACCAGGAAGAGTTCTATGGCTACACCTTC. It specifies CASSYQEEFYGYTF. The chain recombines TRBV6-5 with TRBJ1-2; no clear D gene. The CDR3 spans 14 residues. Germline-derived CDR1 and CDR2 are MNHEY and SVGAGI. Deletions cut 2 bases from V and 4 bases from J, with 11 bases between.

The CDR3 bases are TGTGCCAGCAGCTTCGGGGACTATGGCTACACCTTC. It yields the protein CASSFGDYGYTF. This rearrangement joins TRBV7-2 to TRBJ1-2; the D is unclear. This CDR3 is 12 amino acids long. CDR1 is SGHTA, CDR2 FQGNSA, per germline. The V and J ends lost 3 bases and 3 bases respectively, with 5 bases between them.

This sequence joins TRBV7-9 and TRBJ2-1, with 7 bases identical to TRBD1. The CDR3 is 18 residues long. V was pared by 5 bases and J by 0 bases, with 13 bases of the junction left unmatched. The germline V gene has CDR1 SEHNR and CDR2 FQNEAQ (reference sequence). Here the CDR3 reads CASSVVRIRDSSYNEQFF. The CDR3 bases are TGTGCCAGCAGCGTTGTGCGTATCCGGGACAGCTCCTACAATGAGCAGTTCTTC.

The chain couples TRBV5-4 to TRBJ1-4; D gene unclear. The CDR3 spans 14 residues. The germline V gene has CDR1 SGHNT and CDR2 YYREEE (reference sequence). V dropped 3 bases and J dropped 6 bases, with 12 bases sitting between them. CDR3 bases: TGTGCCAGCAGCTCCACCAAGACGGATGAAAAACTGTTTTTT. Its protein product is CASSSTKTDEKLFF.

The CDR3 DNA follows: TGTGCCAGCAGTTTATGGACGCCCGGGTCGAATAATTCACCCCTCCACTTT. Encoded protein: CASSLWTPGSNNSPLHF. The chain carries TRBV28 and TRBJ1-6; D is unclear. Between the trimmed V and J ends, which lost 0 bases and 5 bases, there was a span of 14 bases. CDR1 and CDR2 from the germline V gene are MDHEN and SYDVKM. This CDR3 has 17 residues.

The gene calls are TRBV5-1 and TRBJ2-7; D tentatively reads TRBD1 or TRBD2 (5 bases each). The germline V and J ends were trimmed by 0 bases and 1 base, with 11 bases remaining between them. The CDR3 totals 15 residues. Germline V gives CDR1 SGHRS, CDR2 YFSETQ. In DNA form, the CDR3 reads TGCGCCAGCAGCTTGGATCTGGGACCGTCCTACGAGCAGTACTTC. The encoded protein is CASSLDLGPSYEQYF.

The genes are TRBV7-3 and TRBJ2-6; D is possibly TRBD1 (6 bases). V lost 2 bases and J 2 bases, leaving 10 bases between the germline ends. Germline lookup yields CDR1 SGHTA and CDR2 FQGTGA. The CDR3 contains 16 residues. CDR3 coding DNA: TGTGCCAGCAGCTTATTAGGGGGAGCTGGGGCCAACGTCCTGACTTTC. This gives the protein CASSLLGGAGANVLTF.

The chain is built from TRBV5-6 and TRBJ2-7; TRBD1 agrees at 9 bases. Germline-derived CDR1 and CDR2 are SGHDT and YYEEEE. The CDR3 covers 13 residues. The junction had 3 bases not matched to a gene; V was cut back by 4 bases and J by 4 bases. CDR3 residues: CASSMDRGYEQYF. The CDR3 nucleotides are TGTGCCAGCAGCATGGACAGGGGATACGAGCAGTACTTC.

The gene calls are TRBV9 and TRBJ1-4; D perhaps matches TRBD1 (5 bases). V was pared by 3 bases and J by 8 bases, with 14 bases between. The CDR3 covers 14 residues. Germline values: CDR1 SGDLS, CDR2 YYNGEE. CDR3 sequence: CASSGGQGGEKLFF. In DNA, the CDR3 is TGTGCCAGCAGCGGAGGGCAGGGAGGCGAAAAACTGTTTTTT. Full variable domain (remainder filled in from reference TRBV9 and TRBJ1-4): DSGVTQTPKHLITATGQRVTLRCSPRSGDLSVYWYQQSLDQGLQFLIQYYNGEERAKGNILERFSAQQFPDLHSELNLSSLELGDSALYFCASSGGQGGEKLFFGSGTQLSVL.

The chain carries TRBV15 and TRBJ2-1; TRBD2 matches at 12 bases. CDR3 length: 16 residues. Germline trimming cut 4 bases from V and 6 bases from J; bases unmatched to any gene: 7. Germline CDR1 is LNHNV and CDR2 is YYDKDF (reference sequence). The CDR3 region has the DNA TGTGCCACCAGCAAAGGGCTAGCGGGGGGGCTCAATGAGCAGTTCTTC. It encodes CATSKGLAGGLNEQFF.